This T cell receptor beta chain was found in a study of technical replicates of blood from a handful of donors (dated by TCRdb to 2017 to 2019). CDR1 is given as MRHNA and CDR2 as SNTAGT, both from the germline V gene. The junction carries 13 bases between V and J, which are trimmed by 8 bases and 2 bases respectively. The CDR3 runs 15 amino acids, cysteine and phenylalanine included. This entry keeps only the CDR3 DNA: 45 bases, framed from base 1. To prepare the library, the immunoSEQ multiplex PCR assay was applied. Here the immuneACCESS table is served through TCRdb, limited to in-frame sequences with V and J called. Missing clones are a known gap in these copies; in checked studies unresolved V genes cover under half, and the rest lacks a known reason. The sample table lists about 75,000 clones, about 92% of them with a count of one. Clones ranked in the top ten supply 0.42% of the sample. Concerning this clone itself: Its antigen is still unknown. Per-nucleotide qualities are absent, and no much larger clonotype sits a single base away.

The chain is encoded by TRBV6-4 joined to TRBJ2-6; tentative D gene TRBD1, with 5 bases matching. The TCR originated in a human donor in good health. The sample comprised T cells isolated from PBMCs. CDR3 region: CASGAEPPGANVLTF. The DNA is as follows: TGTGCCAGCGGGGCCGAGCCGCCTGGGGCCAACGTCCTGACTTTC.